The clone carrying this T cell receptor (beta chain) was seen a few times. This specimen belongs to a study of shared T cell receptors in the human thymus. The data were produced by immunoSEQ multiplex PCR, yet TCRdb's version contains in-frame clones alone and is incomplete. The sample has hundreds of thousands of clones; 80% to 90% are singletons. The CDR3 runs 13 residues. Germline V gives CDR1 SGHRS, CDR2 YFSETQ. The germline V and J ends were trimmed by 1 base and 0 bases, with 5 bases remaining between them. These data also formed part of another study, on human thymus T cells. This second report adds: Thymus specimens were resections from corrective heart surgery. Both thymic and peripheral blood repertoires showed apparently biased V and J usage. Related work showed strongly overlapping thymic repertoires across unrelated individuals.

The receptor comes from a boy under two years old with a congenital heart defect. Sequenced input: thymocytes. This sequence joins TRBV5-1 and TRBJ2-7; D ambiguous. The CDR3 nucleotides are TGCGCCAGCAGCTTGCTGGCCTCCTACGAGCAGTACTTC. Translation: CASSLLASYEQYF.